This T cell receptor beta chain was identified during a study of identical twins. TCRdb redid the calling of the 5' RACE reads with MiXCR, one entry per CDR3 protein. The sample lists approximately 410,000 distinct CDR3 sequences; roughly 20% were seen once. The sequence was collected from a man in his fifties or sixties in good health. Sequenced sample: naive T cells sorted from blood.

CDR3 sequence (DNA): TGTGCCAGCAGTTTGGCGACAGACAATTCACCCCTCCACTTT. The encoded protein is CASSLATDNSPLHF. The J gene is TRBJ1-6, the V gene TRBV27; a possible D gene is TRBD1 (5 bases). The germline V and J ends were trimmed by 3 bases and 7 bases, with 10 bases remaining between them. This CDR3 spans 14 amino acids. Germline loops: CDR1 MNHEY, CDR2 SMNVEV (reference sequence).